A single sample gave rise to the 20 T cell receptor beta chains below, sequenced in a study of cytotoxic CD8 clonotypes in ibrutinib-treated CLL. Using immunoSEQ multiplex PCR, the repertoire was profiled, and TCRdb retains in-frame clones only, with some absent. The sample includes about 13,000 clones, roughly two thirds seen only once; the top ten take approximately 5.4%. The source was PBMCs, collected before ibrutinib treatment. The receptors originated from a human donor with chronic lymphocytic leukemia.

The V and J genes are TRBV18 and TRBJ2-7; 10 nucleotides agree with TRBD1. Trimming took 5 bases from V and 6 from J; bases not matched to a gene: 4. The germline V gene has CDR1 KGHSH and CDR2 LQKENI. The CDR3 runs 13 residues. In nucleotides, the CDR3 is TGTGCCAGCTCAGGGACAGGGGACGGCGAGCAGTACTTC. This sequence encodes CASSGTGDGEQYF.

This clone appeared a few times. The chain links TRBV19 to TRBJ1-5, with unresolved D. V lost 7 bases and J 6 bases, leaving 13 bases between the germline ends. The CDR3 has 13 residues. Germline CDR1 is LNHDA and CDR2 is SQIVND (reference sequence). The CDR3 is CASMARWGQPQHF. Here the CDR3 DNA reads TGTGCCAGTATGGCCCGGTGGGGTCAGCCCCAGCATTTT. The full variable domain, rest sourced from reference TRBV19 and TRBJ1-5, is DGGITQSPKYLFRKEGQNVTLSCEQNLNHDAMYWYRQDPGQGLRLIYYSQIVNDFQKGDIAEGYSVSREKKESFPLTVTSAQKNPTAFYLCASMARWGQPQHFGDGTRLSIL.

This clone was observed a few times. The chain links TRBV7-9 to TRBJ1-1; D remains unclear. This CDR3 is 12 amino acids long. From germline, CDR1 is SEHNR and CDR2 FQNEAQ (reference sequence). The V end was cut by 1 base, the J end by 5 bases, with 5 bases between. CDR3 amino acids: CASSLGRTEAFF. The CDR3 DNA is TGTGCCAGCAGCTTAGGGCGGACTGAAGCTTTCTTT.

The J gene is TRBJ2-5, the V gene TRBV18, with 13 bases lining up with TRBD2. Germline lookup yields CDR1 KGHSH and CDR2 LQKENI. The CDR3 length is 17 residues. V trimming: 0 bases; J trimming: 4 bases; junction bases outside the gene matches: 5. CDR3 residues: CASSPPGLAGAPETQYF. CDR3 bases: TGTGCCAGCTCACCACCCGGACTAGCGGGGGCCCCAGAGACCCAGTACTTC.

Points on this clone: One end of the junction is discordant with germline, which a read error may explain. The J gene is TRBJ1-2, the V gene TRBV30, with 9 nucleotides matching TRBD1. The CDR3 is 14 amino acids. Germline values: CDR1 GTSNPN, CDR2 SVGIG (reference sequence). The chain's CDR3 is CAWSWFGGQGTPAF. Written as DNA, the CDR3 is TGTGCCTGGAGTTGGTTCGGGGGACAGGGCACACCCGCCTTC.

The rearrangement links TRBV6-6 to TRBJ1-1; TRBD1 matches 7 bases. The CDR3 consists of 14 residues. The germline gives CDR1 MNHNY, CDR2 SVGAGI (reference sequence). V shed 7 bases, J shed 4 bases, and the junction held 9 bases outside the gene matches. The CDR3 sequence: CASIQGGLSTEAFF. DNA for the CDR3: TGTGCCAGCATTCAGGGGGGGCTGAGCACTGAAGCTTTCTTT.

The rearrangement links TRBV5-1 to TRBJ2-2; 7 bases are a match to TRBD1. The V segment lost 1 base and the J segment 1 base; nucleotides outside the gene matches: 4. The CDR3 spans 16 residues. CDR1 is SGHRS, CDR2 YFSETQ, per germline. CDR3 coding DNA: TGCGCCAGCAGCTTGAATCGACAGGGGAACACCGGGGAGCTGTTTTTT. Translation: CASSLNRQGNTGELFF.

The rearrangement joins TRBV5-1 to TRBJ2-3; D is ambiguous. V shed 2 bases and J shed 4 bases, with 11 bases lying between them. CDR3 length: 14 amino acids. The germline gives CDR1 SGHRS, CDR2 YFSETQ. Written as DNA, the CDR3 is TGCGCCAGCAGCTTCCGCCCTCGGGCAGATACGCAGTATTTT. This translates into CASSFRPRADTQYF. Supplemented by reference TRBV5-1 and TRBJ2-3, the full variable domain reads KAGVTQTPRYLIKTRGQQVTLSCSPISGHRSVSWYQQTPGQGLQFLFEYFSETQRNKGNFPGRFSGRQFSNSRSEMNVSTLELGDSALYLCASSFRPRADTQYFGPGTRLTVL.

The chain has TRBV5-1 and TRBJ2-1; unclear D gene. CDR3 length: 13 amino acids. Per the germline V gene, CDR1 is SGHRS and CDR2 is YFSETQ. Trimming removed 9 bases at V and 7 bases at J, with 17 bases between. CDR3 sequence reads: CATRALSWNEQFF. The DNA for the CDR3 is TGCGCCACCCGGGCCCTGTCGTGGAATGAGCAGTTCTTC.

This clone was seen only a few times. This chain joins TRBV2 and TRBJ1-6; D is undetermined. This CDR3 has 14 amino acids. Looked up from germline, CDR1 is SNHLY and CDR2 is FYNNEI. Trimming took off 5 bases at V and 9 bases at J, with 14 bases between the two ends. CDR3 DNA sequence: TGTGCCAGCAGTAACGGCCCGCGAGGTTCACCCCTCCACTTT. It translates to CASSNGPRGSPLHF. The entire variable domain, with the rest obtained from reference TRBV2 and TRBJ1-6, is as follows: EPEVTQTPSHQVTQMGQEVILRCVPISNHLYFYWYRQILGQKVEFLVSFYNNEISEKSEIFDDQFSVERPDGSNFTLKIRSTKLEDSAMYFCASSNGPRGSPLHFGNGTRLTVT.

This clone was observed a few times. The CDR3 here is CASSRGTGGGYTF. The CDR3 bases are TGTGCCAGCAGCCGGGGGACAGGCGGTGGCTACACCTTC. V gene TRBV7-3 combines with J gene TRBJ1-2; the match to TRBD1 covers 8 bases. The germline V gene encodes CDR1 SGHTA and CDR2 FQGTGA. V lost 5 bases, J lost 7 bases, and 6 bases stayed unmatched. The CDR3 consists of 13 residues.

The CDR3 coding sequence is TGTGCCAGCAGCCCCCCAGCGGGACACACAGATACGCAGTATTTT. Amino acids: CASSPPAGHTDTQYF. The rearrangement joins TRBV7-6 to TRBJ2-3; TRBD2 is a possible D gene (7 bases). The CDR3 is made up of 15 amino acids. CDR1 and CDR2 from the germline V gene are SGHVS and FNYEAQ. Trimming stripped 5 bases from V and 2 bases from J, with 14 bases between.

This clone was seen a handful of times. V is TRBV19 and J is TRBJ2-7; D is undetermined. The CDR3 runs to 13 residues. The V end was cut by 10 bases, the J end by 0 bases, with 13 bases between. Germline CDR1 reads LNHDA; CDR2 reads SQIVND (reference sequence). This chain's CDR3 is CATATVSSYEQYF. CDR3 in DNA: TGTGCCACCGCGACGGTTAGCTCCTACGAGCAGTACTTC.

This sequence joins TRBV9 and TRBJ2-1; perhaps TRBD2 as D (6 bases). Germline values: CDR1 SGDLS, CDR2 YYNGEE. The CDR3 is made up of 17 amino acids. V shed 4 bases and J shed 9 bases, with 26 bases lying between them. CDR3 nucleotide sequence: TGTGCCAGCAGCTCCCGGGGGTGGGAGGTGGGGCTGGCTGAGCAGTTCTTC. This gives the protein CASSSRGWEVGLAEQFF.

CDR3: CASSRGPTGAGGGYEQYF. The CDR3 DNA sequence: TGTGCCAGCAGCCGAGGACCAACGGGAGCTGGGGGTGGCTACGAGCAGTACTTC. This chain joins TRBV7-9 and TRBJ2-7, with D maybe TRBD2 (6 bases). Trimming took 5 bases from V and 3 from J, leaving 26 bases between them. This CDR3 is built from 18 residues. CDR1 is SEHNR and CDR2 is FQNEAQ in the germline V gene (reference sequence).

This clone was recorded a few times. This chain connects TRBV4-2 to TRBJ1-3; weak D call: TRBD1 (6 bases). V was pared by 1 base and J by 0 bases, with 13 bases between. This CDR3 has 17 amino acids. CDR1 is LGHNA and CDR2 is YNFKEQ in the germline V gene. The CDR3 DNA reads TGTGCCAGCAGCCAAGTCGACCCGACAGGCTCTGGAAACACCATATATTTT. Translated: CASSQVDPTGSGNTIYF.

This clone qualifies as medium-sized. V gene TRBV5-1 combines with J gene TRBJ1-2; 7 bases are a match to TRBD1. From germline, CDR1 is SGHRS and CDR2 YFSETQ. V lost 4 bases and J lost 7; bases outside the gene matches: 7. The CDR3 has 13 residues. The CDR3 here is CASSHGTALGYTF. Written as DNA, the CDR3 is TGCGCCAGCAGCCACGGGACAGCGCTTGGCTACACCTTC.

The rearrangement uses TRBV6-5 and TRBJ2-1; D may match TRBD1 or TRBD2 (5 bases each). Germline CDR1 reads MNHEY; CDR2 reads SVGAGI. The CDR3 runs 14 residues. V lost 5 bases to trimming and J lost 3 bases, with 11 bases between them. The CDR3 here is CASSPTRGYNEQFF. The CDR3 region has the DNA TGTGCCAGCAGTCCCACTAGGGGCTACAATGAGCAGTTCTTC.

The J gene is TRBJ2-1, the V gene TRBV29-1; D gene uncertain. Germline values: CDR1 SQVTM, CDR2 ANQGSEA. This CDR3 region has 11 residues. Trimming removed 3 bases at V and 5 bases at J, with 5 bases between. DNA for the CDR3: TGCAGCGTTGAGTACCACAATGAGCAGTTCTTC. Its protein is CSVEYHNEQFF.

V gene TRBV7-2 combines with J gene TRBJ2-3; TRBD2 aligns across 9 bases. V dropped 3 bases and J dropped 5; count of bases not matched to a gene: 3. This CDR3 comprises 14 residues. CDR1 and CDR2 from the germline V gene are SGHTA and FQGNSA. The CDR3 sequence is CASSFVRGGDTQYF. In nucleotides, the CDR3 is TGTGCCAGCAGCTTTGTGCGGGGGGGAGATACGCAGTATTTT.